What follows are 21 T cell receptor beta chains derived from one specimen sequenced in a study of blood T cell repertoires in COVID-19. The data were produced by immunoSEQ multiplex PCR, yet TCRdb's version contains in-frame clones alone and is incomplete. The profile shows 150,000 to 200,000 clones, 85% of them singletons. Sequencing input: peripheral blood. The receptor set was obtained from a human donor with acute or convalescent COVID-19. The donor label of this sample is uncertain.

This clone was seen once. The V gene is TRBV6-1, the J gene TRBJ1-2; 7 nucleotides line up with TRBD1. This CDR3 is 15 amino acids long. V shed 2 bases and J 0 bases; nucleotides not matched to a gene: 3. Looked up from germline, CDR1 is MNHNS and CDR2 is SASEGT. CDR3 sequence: CASSEPGQPNYGYTF. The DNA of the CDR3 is TGTGCCAGCAGTGAACCGGGACAGCCTAACTATGGCTACACCTTC.

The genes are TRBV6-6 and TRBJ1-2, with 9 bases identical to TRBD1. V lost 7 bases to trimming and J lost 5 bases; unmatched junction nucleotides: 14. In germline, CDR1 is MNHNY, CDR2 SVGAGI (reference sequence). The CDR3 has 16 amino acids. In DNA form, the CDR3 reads TGTGCCAGCAACCAACCTACCGGGACAGGGTCTTATGGCTACACCTTC. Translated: CASNQPTGTGSYGYTF.

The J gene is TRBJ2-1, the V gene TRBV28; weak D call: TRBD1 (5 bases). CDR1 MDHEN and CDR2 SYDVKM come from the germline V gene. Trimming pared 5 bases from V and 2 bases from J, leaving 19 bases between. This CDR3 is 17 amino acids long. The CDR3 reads CASSPLGHRYAYNEQFF. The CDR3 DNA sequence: TGTGCCAGCAGTCCGTTAGGGCACAGGTACGCCTACAATGAGCAGTTCTTC.

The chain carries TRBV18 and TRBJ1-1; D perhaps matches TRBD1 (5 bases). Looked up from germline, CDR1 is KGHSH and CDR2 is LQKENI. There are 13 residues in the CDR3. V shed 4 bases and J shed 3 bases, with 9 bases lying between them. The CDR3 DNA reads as TGTGCCAGCTCACGAGACAGAGACACTGAAGCTTTCTTT. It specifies CASSRDRDTEAFF.

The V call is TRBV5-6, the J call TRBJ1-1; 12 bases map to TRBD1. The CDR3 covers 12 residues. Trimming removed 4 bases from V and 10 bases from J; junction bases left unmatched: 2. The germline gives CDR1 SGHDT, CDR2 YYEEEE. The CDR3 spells CASSPGQGAAFF. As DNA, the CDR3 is TGTGCCAGCAGCCCGGGACAGGGGGCAGCTTTCTTT.

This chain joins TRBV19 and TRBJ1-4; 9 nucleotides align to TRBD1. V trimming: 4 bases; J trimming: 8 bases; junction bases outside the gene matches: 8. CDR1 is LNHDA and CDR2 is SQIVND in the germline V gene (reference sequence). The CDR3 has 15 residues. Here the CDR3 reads CASSTWDRAREKLFF. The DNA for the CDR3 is TGTGCCAGTAGTACCTGGGACAGGGCAAGGGAAAAACTGTTTTTT.

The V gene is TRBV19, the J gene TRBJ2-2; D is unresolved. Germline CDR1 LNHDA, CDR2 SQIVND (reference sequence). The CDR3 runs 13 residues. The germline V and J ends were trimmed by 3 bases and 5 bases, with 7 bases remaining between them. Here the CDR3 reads CASSIGGTGELFF. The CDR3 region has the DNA TGTGCCAGTAGTATCGGCGGAACCGGGGAGCTGTTTTTT. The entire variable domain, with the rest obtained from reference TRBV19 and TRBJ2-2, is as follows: DGGITQSPKYLFRKEGQNVTLSCEQNLNHDAMYWYRQDPGQGLRLIYYSQIVNDFQKGDIAEGYSVSREKKESFPLTVTSAQKNPTAFYLCASSIGGTGELFFGEGSRLTVL.

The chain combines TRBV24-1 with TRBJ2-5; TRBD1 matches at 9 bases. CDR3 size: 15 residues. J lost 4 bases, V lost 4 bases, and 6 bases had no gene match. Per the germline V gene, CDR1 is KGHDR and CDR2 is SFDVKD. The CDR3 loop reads CATSDPQGAGETQYF. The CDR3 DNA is TGTGCCACCAGTGACCCACAGGGGGCCGGAGAGACCCAGTACTTC.

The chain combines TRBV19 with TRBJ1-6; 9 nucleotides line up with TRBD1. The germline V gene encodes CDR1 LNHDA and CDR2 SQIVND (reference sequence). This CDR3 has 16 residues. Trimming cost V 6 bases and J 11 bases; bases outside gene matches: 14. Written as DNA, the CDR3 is TGTGCCAGTAGCCGTCTGGGACAGGGAGTTCATCCACCCCTCCACTTT. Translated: CASSRLGQGVHPPLHF.

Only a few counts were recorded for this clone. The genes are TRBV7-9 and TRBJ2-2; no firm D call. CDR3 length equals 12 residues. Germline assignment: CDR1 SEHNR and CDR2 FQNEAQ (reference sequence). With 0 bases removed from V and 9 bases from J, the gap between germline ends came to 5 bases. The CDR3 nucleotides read TGTGCCAGCAGCTTAGCGCGTCGGGAGCTGTTTTTT. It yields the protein CASSLARRELFF.

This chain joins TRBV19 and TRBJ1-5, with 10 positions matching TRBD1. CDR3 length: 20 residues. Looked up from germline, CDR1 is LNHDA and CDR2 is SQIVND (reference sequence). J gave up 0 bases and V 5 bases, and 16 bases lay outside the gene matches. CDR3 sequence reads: CASSPVIGTGAFYSNQPQHF. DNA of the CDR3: TGTGCCAGTAGTCCCGTTATCGGGACAGGGGCATTTTATAGCAATCAGCCCCAGCATTTT. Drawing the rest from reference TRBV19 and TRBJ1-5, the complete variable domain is DGGITQSPKYLFRKEGQNVTLSCEQNLNHDAMYWYRQDPGQGLRLIYYSQIVNDFQKGDIAEGYSVSREKKESFPLTVTSAQKNPTAFYLCASSPVIGTGAFYSNQPQHFGDGTRLSIL.

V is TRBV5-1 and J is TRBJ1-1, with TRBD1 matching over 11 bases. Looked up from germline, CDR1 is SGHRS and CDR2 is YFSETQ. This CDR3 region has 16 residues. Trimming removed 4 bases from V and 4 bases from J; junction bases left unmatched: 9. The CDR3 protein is CASSPDGQGAGTEAFF. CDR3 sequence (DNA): TGCGCCAGCAGCCCGGACGGACAGGGGGCGGGCACTGAAGCTTTCTTT. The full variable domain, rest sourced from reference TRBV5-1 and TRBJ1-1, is KAGVTQTPRYLIKTRGQQVTLSCSPISGHRSVSWYQQTPGQGLQFLFEYFSETQRNKGNFPGRFSGRQFSNSRSEMNVSTLELGDSALYLCASSPDGQGAGTEAFFGQGTRLTVV.

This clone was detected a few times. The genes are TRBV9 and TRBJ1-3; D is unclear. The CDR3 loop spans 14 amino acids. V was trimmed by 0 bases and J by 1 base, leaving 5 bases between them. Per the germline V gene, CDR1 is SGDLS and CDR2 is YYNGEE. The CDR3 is CASSVAPSGNTIYF. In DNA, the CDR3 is TGTGCCAGCAGCGTAGCCCCGTCTGGAAACACCATATATTTT.

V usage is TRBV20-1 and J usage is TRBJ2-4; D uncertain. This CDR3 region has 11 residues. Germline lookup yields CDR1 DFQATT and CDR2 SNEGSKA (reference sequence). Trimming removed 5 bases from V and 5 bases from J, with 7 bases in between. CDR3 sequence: CSAVGQNIQYF. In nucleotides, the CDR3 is TGCAGTGCTGTGGGCCAAAACATTCAGTACTTC.

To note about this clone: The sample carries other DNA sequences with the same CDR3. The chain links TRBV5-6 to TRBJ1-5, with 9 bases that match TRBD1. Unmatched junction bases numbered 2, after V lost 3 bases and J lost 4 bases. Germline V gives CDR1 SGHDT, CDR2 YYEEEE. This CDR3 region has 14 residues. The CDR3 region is CASSSGTGNQPQHF. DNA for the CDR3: TGTGCCAGCAGCTCCGGGACAGGGAATCAGCCCCAGCATTTT. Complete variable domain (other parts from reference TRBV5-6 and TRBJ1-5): DAGVTQSPTHLIKTRGQQVTLRCSPKSGHDTVSWYQQALGQGPQFIFQYYEEEERQRGNFPDRFSGHQFPNYSSELNVNALLLGDSALYLCASSSGTGNQPQHFGDGTRLSIL.

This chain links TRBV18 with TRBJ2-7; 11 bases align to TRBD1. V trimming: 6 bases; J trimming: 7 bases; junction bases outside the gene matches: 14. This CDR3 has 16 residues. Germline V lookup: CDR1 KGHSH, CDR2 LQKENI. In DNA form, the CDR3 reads TGTGCCAGCTCCACCGCCGGGACAGGGGGAGATCGGGAGCAGTACTTC. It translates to CASSTAGTGGDREQYF.

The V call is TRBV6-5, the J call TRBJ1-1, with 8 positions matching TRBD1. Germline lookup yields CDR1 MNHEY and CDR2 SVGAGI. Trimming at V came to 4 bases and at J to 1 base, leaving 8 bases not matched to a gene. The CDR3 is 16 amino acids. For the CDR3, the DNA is TGTGCCAGCAGTTCCCGGGACAGGAGGCAGAACACTGAAGCTTTCTTT. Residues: CASSSRDRRQNTEAFF.

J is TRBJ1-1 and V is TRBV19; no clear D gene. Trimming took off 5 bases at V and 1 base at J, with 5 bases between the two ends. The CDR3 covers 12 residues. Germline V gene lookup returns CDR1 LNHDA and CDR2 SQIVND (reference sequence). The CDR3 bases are TGTGCCAGTAGTCCGGGGAACACTGAAGCTTTCTTT. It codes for CASSPGNTEAFF.

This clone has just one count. CDR3 nucleotide sequence: TGTGCCTGGAGTAGGGGGCTGGTAACCGGGGAGCTGTTTTTT. Translating it yields CAWSRGLVTGELFF. V gene TRBV30 combines with J gene TRBJ2-2; 7 nucleotides line up with TRBD1. J was trimmed by 5 bases and V by 2 bases; bases with no gene match: 5. Germline V gene sequence: CDR1 GTSNPN, CDR2 SVGIG (reference sequence). This CDR3 spans 14 amino acids.

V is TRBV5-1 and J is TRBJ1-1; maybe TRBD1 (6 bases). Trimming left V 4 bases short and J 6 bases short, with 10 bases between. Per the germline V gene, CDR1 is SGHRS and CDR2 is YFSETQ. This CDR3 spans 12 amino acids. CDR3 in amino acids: CASSVGGPEAFF. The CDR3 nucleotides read TGCGCCAGCAGCGTGGGGGGCCCTGAAGCTTTCTTT.

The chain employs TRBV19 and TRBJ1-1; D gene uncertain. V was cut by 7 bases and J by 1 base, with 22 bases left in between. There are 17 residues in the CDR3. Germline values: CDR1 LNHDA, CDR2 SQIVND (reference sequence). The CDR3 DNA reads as TGTGCCAGTAACGGGGTGTTTTTGGCGGGCCCGAACACTGAAGCTTTCTTT. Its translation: CASNGVFLAGPNTEAFF.